Listed below are T cell receptor beta chains from one sample, sequenced in a study of identifying expanded T cells in peripheral blood. Sequencing used immunoSEQ multiplex PCR; TCRdb keeps in-frame clones, though not all of them. The sample lists around 130,000 clones, about 86% occurring once. The material sequenced was blood. The source of these receptors is a person aged 18 to 75 in good health. CDR3s leave out the opening cysteine and the closing phenylalanine or tryptophan. Fields, in order: clone size, J gene, V gene, CDR3 protein. Only some rows state a clone size, as once, few, many or a class for expanded clones.

clone_size: .; j_call: TRBJ1-4; v_call: TRBV10-3; cdr3_aa: AISDGPLEKLF
clone_size: .; j_call: TRBJ2-7; v_call: TRBV10-1; cdr3_aa: ASSDNSVLHEQY
clone_size: .; j_call: TRBJ1-1; v_call: TRBV9; cdr3_aa: ASSVRQGTEAF
clone_size: few; j_call: TRBJ2-7; v_call: TRBV2; cdr3_aa: ASSEYYEQY
clone_size: .; j_call: TRBJ2-2; v_call: TRBV11-3; cdr3_aa: ASSVGGETGELF
clone_size: few; j_call: TRBJ1-2; v_call: TRBV4-3; cdr3_aa: ASSRGPSGYT
clone_size: .; j_call: TRBJ2-6; v_call: TRBV11-2; cdr3_aa: ASSLGRTSGANVLT
clone_size: .; j_call: TRBJ2-5; v_call: TRBV6-5; cdr3_aa: ASKGTGLETQY
clone_size: .; j_call: TRBJ1-4; v_call: TRBV5-5; cdr3_aa: ASSFLGRPNEKLF
clone_size: .; j_call: TRBJ1-1; v_call: TRBV6-5; cdr3_aa: ASSYLAGDTEAF
clone_size: .; j_call: TRBJ2-3; v_call: TRBV7-3; cdr3_aa: ASSEPSDTQY
clone_size: .; j_call: TRBJ2-5; v_call: TRBV5-1; cdr3_aa: ASSWTSGGQETQY
clone_size: .; j_call: TRBJ2-5; v_call: TRBV9; cdr3_aa: ASSPRQGGTQETQY
clone_size: .; j_call: TRBJ1-2; v_call: TRBV29-1; cdr3_aa: SVIRDRGYGYT
clone_size: .; j_call: TRBJ2-1; v_call: TRBV5-4; cdr3_aa: ASALTQSNEQF
clone_size: .; j_call: TRBJ2-3; v_call: TRBV9; cdr3_aa: ASNGGSTDTQY
clone_size: .; j_call: TRBJ1-2; v_call: TRBV7-9; cdr3_aa: ASRGGGDYGYT
clone_size: .; j_call: TRBJ1-1; v_call: TRBV4-2; cdr3_aa: ASSQEAWGTEAF
clone_size: .; j_call: TRBJ2-7; v_call: TRBV6-6; cdr3_aa: ASSNRGSTHEQY
clone_size: .; j_call: TRBJ1-1; v_call: TRBV5-6; cdr3_aa: ASSLPGEETEAF
clone_size: .; j_call: TRBJ2-7; v_call: TRBV11-3; cdr3_aa: ASSLLGGGDEQY
clone_size: .; j_call: TRBJ1-1; v_call: TRBV19; cdr3_aa: ASSINQVTAF
clone_size: few; j_call: TRBJ1-5; v_call: TRBV5-6; cdr3_aa: ASSPWGGAGQPQH
clone_size: .; j_call: TRBJ2-1; v_call: TRBV11-3; cdr3_aa: ASSPTPGHTLRF
clone_size: .; j_call: TRBJ2-1; v_call: TRBV18; cdr3_aa: ASSPRQPPYNEQF
clone_size: .; j_call: TRBJ1-4; v_call: TRBV19; cdr3_aa: ASSMWGRGEGKLF
clone_size: once; j_call: TRBJ1-2; v_call: TRBV7-9; cdr3_aa: ASSLGVYYGYT
clone_size: once; j_call: TRBJ2-3; v_call: TRBV7-9; cdr3_aa: ASSSGLMGTQY
clone_size: .; j_call: TRBJ2-3; v_call: TRBV4-1; cdr3_aa: ASSQESRGRRSDTQY
clone_size: .; j_call: TRBJ2-1; v_call: TRBV7-9; cdr3_aa: ASSSGLDNEQF
clone_size: .; j_call: TRBJ1-1; v_call: TRBV29-1; cdr3_aa: SVQDRVNTEAF
clone_size: .; j_call: TRBJ2-3; v_call: TRBV5-1; cdr3_aa: ASRPDTDTQY
clone_size: once; j_call: TRBJ2-5; v_call: TRBV2; cdr3_aa: ASVPGGGAGSETQY
clone_size: .; j_call: TRBJ2-7; v_call: TRBV7-2; cdr3_aa: ASSTEVAVSYEQY
clone_size: .; j_call: TRBJ2-5; v_call: TRBV4-1; cdr3_aa: ASSQPGGTPQETQY
clone_size: .; j_call: TRBJ2-5; v_call: TRBV7-2; cdr3_aa: ASSLDTVRETQY
clone_size: .; j_call: TRBJ2-7; v_call: TRBV27; cdr3_aa: ASSPAGTGGDEQY
clone_size: .; j_call: TRBJ2-2; v_call: TRBV11-2; cdr3_aa: ASSLWASANTGELF
clone_size: .; j_call: TRBJ2-5; v_call: TRBV2; cdr3_aa: ASSPQEQETQY
clone_size: .; j_call: TRBJ1-1; v_call: TRBV30; cdr3_aa: ASVQGPNTEAF
clone_size: .; j_call: TRBJ2-7; v_call: TRBV25-1; cdr3_aa: ASSLSSSSYEQY
clone_size: .; j_call: TRBJ1-4; v_call: TRBV15; cdr3_aa: ATSRPRWTGVSTNEKLF
clone_size: .; j_call: TRBJ2-5; v_call: TRBV4-1; cdr3_aa: ASSQQGRGETQY
clone_size: .; j_call: TRBJ2-5; v_call: TRBV2; cdr3_aa: ASSERRQGGETQY
clone_size: few; j_call: TRBJ1-2; v_call: TRBV2; cdr3_aa: ASSEAEGGNYGYT
clone_size: .; j_call: TRBJ2-5; v_call: TRBV27; cdr3_aa: ASSPSVLAGQETQY
clone_size: .; j_call: TRBJ1-3; v_call: TRBV27; cdr3_aa: ASSPVHSGNTIY